This T cell receptor beta chain was recovered during a study of a mutant IDH1 vaccine in newly diagnosed glioma. Some clones are missing from TCRdb's copy, which holds only in-frame ones; the method was immunoSEQ multiplex PCR. The sample lists 58,000 or so clones, 83% occurring once. The time point here: week 47, end of study. In every dose of vaccine, 300 ug of mutant IDH1 20-mer peptide was given alongside topical imiquimod. As for this clone: The antigen is not known.

Source: PBMCs, taken from a glioma patient whose treatment included an IDH1 peptide vaccine. The sequence was obtained from a woman aged 45-59 years with glioma.

The CDR3 is CASTSGVLSGNTIYF. CDR3 bases: TGTGCCAGCACCTCAGGGGTGCTCTCTGGAAACACCATATATTTT. J is TRBJ1-3 and V is TRBV28, with D maybe TRBD1 (6 bases). Germline CDR1 and CDR2: MDHEN and SYDVKM. The V gene lost 7 bases and the J gene lost 0 bases, with 13 bases spanning the gap. The CDR3 consists of 15 residues. Drawing the rest from reference TRBV28 and TRBJ1-3, the complete variable domain is DVKVTQSSRYLVKRTGEKVFLECVQDMDHENMFWYRQDPGLGLRLIYFSYDVKMKEKGDIPEGYSVSREKKERFSLILESASTNQTSMYLCASTSGVLSGNTIYFGEGSWLTVV.